The text below deals with one T cell receptor (beta chain). What it binds is not known. Between the trimmed V and J ends, which lost 4 bases and 3 bases, there was a span of 9 bases. CDR1 DFQATT and CDR2 SNEGSKA come from the germline V gene (reference sequence). This CDR3 region has 12 residues. These data belong to a study of T cells after yellow fever vaccination. Study-level background: Preparing low-cell-number fractions relied on SMART-Seq v4 Ultra Low Input.

The authors made TCR cDNA by 5'RACE template switching, adding a universal primer site and UMIs. TCRdb itself ran the 5' RACE reads through MiXCR, one entry per CDR3 protein. The sample carries roughly 500,000 distinct CDR3 sequences, approximately 21% recorded once. Study-level results: A limited proportion of clonotypes was detected within both the CD4 and CD8 compartments. Faster peaking, at day 5 versus 15, marked a secondary response that was weaker.

The TCR originated in a young man who received the YFV17D yellow fever vaccine. This chain joins TRBV20-1 and TRBJ1-1; no definite D call. The specimen was PBMCs, collected 15 days after the yellow fever booster vaccination. The DNA of the CDR3 is TGCAGTGCTATTGACGCGTACACTGAAGCTTTCTTT. It is translated as CSAIDAYTEAFF.